The subject of this entry is one T cell receptor beta chain. TCRdb re-derived calls from the 5' RACE reads in MiXCR, one entry per CDR3 protein. The top ten clones hold less than 7.5% of a sample with some 83,000 distinct CDR3 sequences, more than 15% of them seen once. This entry belongs to a study of spatial heterogeneity in lung cancer. Germline values: CDR1 SGHKS, CDR2 YYEKEE (reference sequence). This CDR3 is built from 15 residues. Trimming shortened V by 4 bases and J by 0 bases, and 11 bases separated the two germline ends. Stated time point: sample taken at primary tumor resection. Unsorted tumor, nontumor lung tissue or cryopreserved PBMC supplied the whole RNA.

The receptor's source is a male donor with early-stage non-small cell lung cancer. This chain uses TRBV5-5 with TRBJ2-1, with unresolved D. The input for sequencing was PBMCs, taken at surgery. The CDR3 DNA follows: TGTGCCAGCAGCCTGGATGGGGTCTCCTACAATGAGCAGTTCTTC. Its protein product is CASSLDGVSYNEQFF. Full variable domain (remainder filled in from reference TRBV5-5 and TRBJ2-1): DAGVTQSPTHLIKTRGQQVTLRCSPISGHKSVSWYQQVLGQGPQFIFQYYEKEERGRGNFPDRFSARQFPNYSSELNVNALLLGDSALYLCASSLDGVSYNEQFFGPGTRLTVL.